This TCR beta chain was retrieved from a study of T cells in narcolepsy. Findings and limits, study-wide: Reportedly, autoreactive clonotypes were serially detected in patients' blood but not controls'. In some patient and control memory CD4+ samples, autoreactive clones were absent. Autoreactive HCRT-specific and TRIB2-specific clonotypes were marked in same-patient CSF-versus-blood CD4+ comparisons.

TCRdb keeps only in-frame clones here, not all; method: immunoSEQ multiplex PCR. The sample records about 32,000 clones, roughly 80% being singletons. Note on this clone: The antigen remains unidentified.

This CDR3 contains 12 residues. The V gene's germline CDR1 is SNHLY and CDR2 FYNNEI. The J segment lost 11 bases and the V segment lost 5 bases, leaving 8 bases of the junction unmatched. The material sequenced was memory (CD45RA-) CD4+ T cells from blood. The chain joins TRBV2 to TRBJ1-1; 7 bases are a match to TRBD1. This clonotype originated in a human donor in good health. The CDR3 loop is CASSRTGDLAFF. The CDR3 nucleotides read TGTGCCAGCAGTCGAACAGGGGATTTGGCTTTCTTT.